Shown below are 28 T cell receptor beta chains from a single sample sequenced in a study of naive and memory T cell subsets. An equimolar mix of two oligonucleotides served as the beta constant-region primer for TRBC1 and TRBC2. Ligated cDNA was amplified by four rounds of PCR with nested alpha and beta constant-region primers and SP2. A single record per CDR3 protein comes from TCRdb applying MiXCR to the UMI-ligation and nested PCR reads. The sample lists 130,000 or so distinct CDR3 sequences; about 36% were seen once. The sample comprised central memory CD4+ T cells from blood. The receptors derive from a human donor in good health.

This clonotype was counted only a few times. The chain combines TRBV6-6 with TRBJ2-3, with 13 nucleotides matching TRBD2. The V and J ends lost 0 bases and 2 bases, in that order; junction bases with no gene match: 5. Germline CDR1 is MNHNY and CDR2 is SVGAGI (reference sequence). The CDR3 runs 18 residues. The CDR3 sequence is CASSYSLGLAGPTDTQYF. DNA for the CDR3: TGTGCCAGCAGTTACTCCCTGGGACTAGCGGGGCCCACAGATACGCAGTATTTT.

V is TRBV7-9 and J is TRBJ2-1; D is possibly TRBD1 (5 bases). From germline, CDR1 is SEHNR and CDR2 FQNEAQ (reference sequence). V lost 0 bases and J 5 bases, leaving 5 bases between the germline ends. CDR3 length equals 13 residues. The CDR3 spells CASSLAGDNEQFF. The CDR3 nucleotides are TGTGCCAGCAGCTTAGCAGGGGACAATGAGCAGTTCTTC.

This clonotype has just one count. The CDR3 protein is CATSESGLGYNEQFF. CDR3 DNA: TGTGCCACCAGTGAGTCGGGACTAGGCTACAATGAGCAGTTCTTC. The J gene is TRBJ2-1, the V gene TRBV24-1; 8 bases line up with TRBD2. The CDR3 spans 15 residues. The trim removed 4 bases at V and 3 bases at J, leaving 4 bases unmatched. CDR1 and CDR2 from the germline V gene are KGHDR and SFDVKD.

This clonotype occurred a few times. The chain employs TRBV7-2 and TRBJ2-7; 7 bases fit TRBD2. The CDR3 has 16 residues. CDR1 and CDR2 (germline): SGHTA, FQGNSA. Trimming took 5 bases from V and 2 from J; bases not matched to a gene: 12. The CDR3 loop reads CASSTGLSRGPYEQYF. The CDR3 DNA sequence: TGTGCCAGCAGCACGGGACTATCAAGAGGACCCTACGAGCAGTACTTC. The whole variable domain, remainder taken from reference TRBV7-2 and TRBJ2-7, is GAGVSQSPSNKVTEKGKDVELRCDPISGHTALYWYRQSLGQGLEFLIYFQGNSAPDKSGLPSDRFSAERTGGSVSTLTIQRTQQEDSAVYLCASSTGLSRGPYEQYFGPGTRLTVT.

The sample holds a few counts of this clonotype. The chain couples TRBV7-2 to TRBJ1-2; D unresolved. The V gene lost 1 base and the J gene lost 4 bases, with 7 bases spanning the gap. The CDR3 has 13 residues. The germline V gene has CDR1 SGHTA and CDR2 FQGNSA. The CDR3 bases are TGTGCCAGCAGCTTAGGACAAATCTATGGCTACACCTTC. It encodes CASSLGQIYGYTF.

The sample holds a few counts of this clonotype. The chain is built from TRBV21-1 and TRBJ2-7; the D call of TRBD1 is as the table states it, not checked on the DNA. TRBV21-1 is assigned pseudogene status. The CDR3 covers 14 residues. Here the CDR3 reads CASSPEGQASEQYF. For the CDR3, the DNA is TGTGCCAGCAGCCCTGAGGGGCAGGCCTCCGAGCAGTACTTC.

The chain couples TRBV20-1 to TRBJ1-4; maybe TRBD1 (5 bases). V shed 0 bases and J shed 8 bases, with 16 bases lying between them. The CDR3 runs to 15 residues. Germline-derived CDR1 and CDR2 are DFQATT and SNEGSKA (reference sequence). For the CDR3, the DNA is TGCAGTGCTAGAGATCCCCGGCGGGACGCGGAAAAACTGTTTTTT. It translates to CSARDPRRDAEKLFF.

This clonotype was seen a few times. The rearrangement links TRBV7-9 to TRBJ2-3; D ambiguous. V lost 5 bases to trimming and J lost 0 bases, with 9 bases between them. The germline gives CDR1 SEHNR, CDR2 FQNEAQ (reference sequence). The CDR3 length is 14 residues. The chain's CDR3 is CASSRAGSTDTQYF. CDR3 DNA sequence: TGTGCCAGCAGCCGAGCCGGCAGCACAGATACGCAGTATTTT.

This clonotype was counted only a few times. The V call is TRBV19, the J call TRBJ2-7; 9 bases line up with TRBD1. V trimming: 1 base; J trimming: 5 bases; junction bases outside the gene matches: 9. Germline loops: CDR1 LNHDA, CDR2 SQIVND (reference sequence). This CDR3 contains 16 residues. CDR3 DNA sequence: TGTGCCAGTAGTATAGGCTCCGGGACAGGGAGTAACGAGCAGTACTTC. Its translation is CASSIGSGTGSNEQYF.

The chain joins TRBV20-1 to TRBJ1-1; 9 bases are a match to TRBD1. CDR3 length: 15 amino acids. Per germline, CDR1 DFQATT and CDR2 SNEGSKA (reference sequence). Germline trimming cut 0 bases from V and 4 bases from J; bases unmatched to any gene: 6. CDR3 region: CSARELRDRATEAFF. CDR3 DNA sequence: TGCAGTGCTAGAGAGCTGAGGGACAGGGCCACTGAAGCTTTCTTT.

This clonotype appeared a few times. J is TRBJ1-1 and V is TRBV29-1; TRBD1 might be the D (6 bases). In germline, CDR1 is SQVTM, CDR2 ANQGSEA. CDR3 length equals 14 residues. The V gene lost 5 bases and the J gene lost 6 bases, with 19 bases spanning the gap. CDR3 residues: CSVRRGGERPEAFF. As DNA, the CDR3 is TGCAGCGTTAGGAGGGGGGGCGAACGACCTGAAGCTTTCTTT.

This clonotype was detected a few times. This sequence joins TRBV10-3 and TRBJ2-7; a weak D match, TRBD2 (7 bases). There are 15 residues in the CDR3. Trimming pared 0 bases from V and 4 bases from J, leaving 13 bases between. Germline V lookup: CDR1 ENHRY, CDR2 SYGVKD. CDR3 in DNA: TGTGCCATCAGTGAGTCGAATAGGGGGGGATACGAGCAGTACTTC. Amino acids: CAISESNRGGYEQYF.

This clonotype was picked up a small number of times. The chain carries TRBV30 and TRBJ1-1, with unresolved D. Germline CDR1 GTSNPN, CDR2 SVGIG (reference sequence). With 0 bases removed from V and 7 bases from J, the gap between germline ends came to 12 bases. The CDR3 runs to 13 residues. In nucleotides, the CDR3 is TGTGCCTGGAGTGTACCTCCGTATGGTGAAGCTTTCTTT. It is translated as CAWSVPPYGEAFF.

The table lists this clonotype with a few counts. The chain carries TRBV6-5 and TRBJ1-2, with 10 positions matching TRBD1. CDR1 and CDR2 (germline): MNHEY, SVGAGI. J was trimmed by 4 bases and V by 5 bases; bases with no gene match: 4. The length of the CDR3 is 14 residues. CDR3: CASSARDRGYGYTF. Written as DNA, the CDR3 is TGTGCCAGCAGTGCTCGGGACAGGGGCTATGGCTACACCTTC.

V is TRBV10-3 and J is TRBJ1-6; D is unclear. From germline, CDR1 is ENHRY and CDR2 SYGVKD. The CDR3 spans 13 residues. With 11 bases removed from V and 10 bases from J, the gap between germline ends came to 18 bases. The CDR3 coding sequence is TGTGCCGTATCCGGAGACCCTAGATCACCCCTCCACTTT. Its protein product is CAVSGDPRSPLHF.

V is TRBV6-2 or TRBV6-3 and J is TRBJ2-1; 8 bases line up with TRBD2. V shed 3 bases, J shed 5 bases, and the junction held 6 bases outside the gene matches. This CDR3 is built from 15 residues. The germline V gene has CDR1 MNHEY and CDR2 SVGEGT. The CDR3 spells CASSYLLAGHNEQFF. CDR3 DNA: TGTGCCAGCAGTTATCTCCTAGCGGGTCACAATGAGCAGTTCTTC.

The chain joins TRBV4-3 to TRBJ2-5; 14 nucleotides align to TRBD2. The V and J ends lost 2 bases and 3 bases, in that order; junction bases with no gene match: 14. This CDR3 region has 20 residues. Germline V gives CDR1 LGHNA, CDR2 YSLEER. CDR3 nucleotide sequence: TGCGCCAGCAGCCAATTCTACAGACTAGCGGGAGGGCCCTCGGAAGAGACCCAGTACTTC. Translated, it gives CASSQFYRLAGGPSEETQYF.

This clonotype was picked up many times. V is TRBV12-3 or TRBV12-4 and J is TRBJ2-3; 8 positions match TRBD2. V shed 6 bases and J 2 bases; nucleotides not matched to a gene: 4. The CDR3 totals 14 residues. The DNA of the CDR3 is TGTGCCAGCAGAACTAGCGGTTCCACAGATACGCAGTATTTT. Its translation is CASRTSGSTDTQYF.

This clonotype is a singleton in its sample. J is TRBJ2-5 and V is TRBV20-1; possibly TRBD2 for D (5 bases). V was clipped by 6 bases and J by 6 bases, with 8 bases between them. The CDR3 is made up of 10 amino acids. The V gene's germline CDR1 is DFQATT and CDR2 SNEGSKA (reference sequence). Here the CDR3 DNA reads TGCAGTGCCCACGGGAAGACCCAGTACTTC. Translated, it gives CSAHGKTQYF.

This clonotype was seen only a few times. V and J are TRBV11-2 and TRBJ2-1; D is possibly TRBD2 (6 bases). CDR3 length: 16 amino acids. V was shortened by 5 bases and J by 1 base, with 15 bases between the two germline ends. CDR1 and CDR2 from the germline V gene are SGHAT and FQNNGV. Here the CDR3 DNA reads TGTGCCAGCAGCCTCCTAGGGACTGGGTCCTACAATGAGCAGTTCTTC. Its protein is CASSLLGTGSYNEQFF.

The genes are TRBV29-1 and TRBJ2-2; perhaps TRBD1 as D (6 bases). In germline, CDR1 is SQVTM, CDR2 ANQGSEA. The CDR3 runs 13 residues. The V and J ends lost 6 bases and 11 bases respectively, with 19 bases between them. CDR3 sequence: CSVGASSGGELFF. The CDR3 DNA reads as TGCAGCGTGGGGGCTAGCTCGGGTGGAGAGCTGTTTTTT.

This chain links TRBV7-9 with TRBJ2-1; D is possibly TRBD1 (5 bases). CDR3 size: 15 residues. Germline CDR1 and CDR2: SEHNR and FQNEAQ (reference sequence). The V gene lost 8 bases and the J gene lost 8 bases, with 22 bases spanning the gap. This chain's CDR3 is CASSDIRDLSDEQFF. The DNA for the CDR3 is TGTGCCAGCTCGGACATAAGGGATCTCTCCGATGAGCAGTTCTTC.

The rearrangement links TRBV12-3 or TRBV12-4 to TRBJ2-1, with D perhaps matching TRBD2 (6 bases). The CDR3 is 13 residues long. V was pared by 3 bases and J by 12 bases, with 15 bases between. CDR3 protein: CASSLEGRDMQFF. The CDR3 region has the DNA TGTGCCAGCAGTTTGGAGGGGAGAGACATGCAGTTCTTC.

This chain uses TRBV9 with TRBJ1-4; no clear D gene. The CDR3 runs to 16 residues. The V end was cut by 0 bases, the J end by 4 bases, with 13 bases between. The germline gives CDR1 SGDLS, CDR2 YYNGEE. The CDR3 region has the DNA TGTGCCAGCAGCGTAGCCCCGGGGTATAGTAATGAAAAACTGTTTTTT. It specifies CASSVAPGYSNEKLFF.

This chain links TRBV20-1 with TRBJ2-5; the match to TRBD2 covers 7 bases. CDR1 DFQATT and CDR2 SNEGSKA come from the germline V gene (reference sequence). After removal of 5 bases from V and 4 bases from J, the junction contained 13 bases not matched to a gene. The CDR3 is made up of 15 amino acids. DNA of the CDR3: TGCAGTGCTTTACCCCTAGGGAGGGAGGGAGAGACCCAGTACTTC. Amino acids: CSALPLGREGETQYF.

V and J are TRBV20-1 and TRBJ1-1; tentative D call: TRBD1 (6 bases). There are 13 residues in the CDR3. V was shortened by 5 bases and J by 3 bases, with 13 bases between the two germline ends. Per the germline V gene, CDR1 is DFQATT and CDR2 is SNEGSKA (reference sequence). The CDR3 reads CSAPDSQHTEAFF. In nucleotides, the CDR3 is TGCAGTGCTCCGGACAGCCAGCACACTGAAGCTTTCTTT.

This clonotype was seen ten or more times. The chain combines TRBV12-3 or TRBV12-4 with TRBJ2-3; 10 bases fit TRBD1. V shed 3 bases and J 3 bases; nucleotides not matched to a gene: 3. This CDR3 contains 15 residues. The CDR3 reads CASSLSGQGTDTQYF. The CDR3 nucleotides are TGTGCCAGCAGTTTGTCGGGACAGGGGACAGATACGCAGTATTTT.

V usage is TRBV7-2 and J usage is TRBJ2-5, with TRBD2 identical over 7 bases. With V trimmed by 6 bases and J by 0 bases, 4 bases remained unmatched. This CDR3 spans 14 amino acids. The V gene's germline CDR1 is SGHTA and CDR2 FQGNSA. The CDR3: CASRPAGYQETQYF. The CDR3 DNA is TGTGCCAGCAGGCCAGCGGGGTACCAAGAGACCCAGTACTTC.